One sample yielded the 4 T cell receptor beta chains listed below, sequenced in a study of Tregs in tolerant kidney transplant recipients. The repertoire was sequenced with immunoSEQ multiplex PCR; TCRdb's copy has only in-frame clones and lacks some. The profile covers more than 75,000 clones, with 90% to 95% appearing a single time and around 0.45% taken by the ten largest. The sample in question was CD4+ T cells from blood, obtained before the transplant. The receptors here all came from a human donor who received a combined kidney and bone marrow transplant.

The chain carries TRBV5-5 and TRBJ1-5; 8 nucleotides agree with TRBD1. The V and J ends lost 2 bases and 5 bases, in that order; junction bases with no gene match: 3. The CDR3 consists of 14 residues. CDR1 SGHKS and CDR2 YYEKEE come from the germline V gene (reference sequence). The CDR3 is CASSFAGGDQPQHF. In DNA, the CDR3 is TGTGCCAGCAGCTTTGCAGGGGGCGATCAGCCCCAGCATTTT.

This chain joins TRBV27 and TRBJ2-3; a weak D match, TRBD1 (6 bases). CDR1 is MNHEY, CDR2 SMNVEV, per germline (reference sequence). The CDR3 covers 17 residues. Trimming stripped 0 bases from V and 5 bases from J, with 18 bases between. The CDR3 DNA reads TGTGCCAGCAGTTTATCGGCCGTGAACAGGGTAATAGATACGCAGTATTTT. Amino acids: CASSLSAVNRVIDTQYF.

The chain has TRBV7-2 and TRBJ2-5; a weak D match, TRBD1 (7 bases). The tail of the sequence fits TRBJ2-7 better, so the J call may be wrong. The CDR3 length is 15 residues. Germline V gives CDR1 SGHTA, CDR2 FQGNSA. The CDR3 sequence is CASSRPAGQMGEQYF. The CDR3 DNA reads as TGTGCCAGCAGCCGCCCCGCGGGACAGATGGGCGAGCAGTACTTC.

This chain joins TRBV4-1 and TRBJ2-5, with a weak D call TRBD2 (6 bases). The CDR3 runs 15 residues. V was trimmed by 2 bases and J by 5 bases, leaving 15 bases between them. Germline-derived CDR1 and CDR2 are MGHRA and YSYEKL. CDR3 in amino acids: CASSQPDYGQETQYF. The CDR3 DNA is TGCGCCAGCAGCCAACCGGACTATGGGCAGGAGACCCAGTACTTC.